These 22 T cell receptor beta chains were sequenced from one sample in a study of CD8+ T cells in alopecia areata. RNA was isolated and reverse transcribed to cDNA, the sequencing template. Profiling relied on immunoSEQ multiplex PCR, and the TCRdb table lists in-frame clones only, not all of them. The data hold 130,000 to 150,000 clones, with 65% to 90% observed a single time. This sample's treatment: oral pan-JAK inhibitor, 5-10 mg twice daily. Sequencing used CD8+ T cells sorted from blood, obtained at week 4, from a patient treated with tofacitinib. All receptors come from a human donor with alopecia areata.

V gene TRBV4-2 combines with J gene TRBJ2-3; the D gene could be TRBD1 or TRBD2 (5 bases each). CDR1 is LGHNA and CDR2 is YNFKEQ in the germline V gene. The CDR3 consists of 17 residues. Trimming took off 1 base at V and 0 bases at J, with 14 bases between the two ends. CDR3 sequence reads: CASSQVQAGASTDTQYF. As DNA, the CDR3 is TGTGCCAGCAGCCAAGTACAAGCCGGGGCTAGCACAGATACGCAGTATTTT.

This clone was detected only a few times. The chain joins TRBV4-2 to TRBJ2-3; 14 positions match TRBD2. V lost 4 bases to trimming and J lost 3 bases; unmatched junction nucleotides: 9. Germline V gives CDR1 LGHNA, CDR2 YNFKEQ. The CDR3 runs to 18 residues. For the CDR3, the DNA is TGTGCCAGCAGCCTTCCGGGACTAGCGGGGGTTCGGACAGATACGCAGTATTTT. The encoded protein is CASSLPGLAGVRTDTQYF.

This rearrangement joins TRBV9 to TRBJ2-3, with 8 bases identical to TRBD2. CDR3 length equals 18 residues. Looked up from germline, CDR1 is SGDLS and CDR2 is YYNGEE. V trimming: 3 bases; J trimming: 0 bases; junction bases outside the gene matches: 12. The CDR3 nucleotides are TGTGCCAGCAGCGATACAACTAGCGGAGACCCTAGCACAGATACGCAGTATTTT. Its protein is CASSDTTSGDPSTDTQYF.

The rearrangement links TRBV5-1 to TRBJ2-3; perhaps TRBD1 as D (6 bases). The CDR3 sequence is 16 residues long. The germline V gene has CDR1 SGHRS and CDR2 YFSETQ. The germline V and J ends were trimmed by 4 bases and 2 bases, with 17 bases remaining between them. The CDR3 DNA reads as TGCGCCAGCAGCCCATTGACAGGAGTTATCACAGATACGCAGTATTTT. Amino acid sequence: CASSPLTGVITDTQYF.

This clone was detected a few times. The genes are TRBV5-1 and TRBJ2-4; D uncertain. CDR3 size: 17 residues. Per germline, CDR1 SGHRS and CDR2 YFSETQ. The V end was cut by 1 base, the J end by 4 bases, with 18 bases between. The CDR3 loop reads CASSLSTLSGRKNIQYF. In nucleotides, the CDR3 is TGCGCCAGCAGCTTGTCAACCCTCTCCGGACGGAAAAACATTCAGTACTTC.

The V gene is TRBV4-1, the J gene TRBJ2-1, with 8 bases identical to TRBD2. Looked up from germline, CDR1 is MGHRA and CDR2 is YSYEKL. V lost 0 bases and J lost 8; bases outside the gene matches: 12. This CDR3 is built from 17 residues. CDR3 loop: CASSQEVAGTTSDEQFF. In nucleotides, the CDR3 is TGCGCCAGCAGCCAAGAAGTAGCGGGGACGACCTCGGATGAGCAGTTCTTC.

V usage is TRBV2 and J usage is TRBJ2-3; D not resolved. CDR3 size: 13 residues. Germline lookup yields CDR1 SNHLY and CDR2 FYNNEI. The V gene lost 10 bases and the J gene lost 3 bases, with 14 bases spanning the gap. The CDR3 DNA follows: TGTGCCATTCTCGTGGCCGCTACAGATACGCAGTATTTT. Its translation is CAILVAATDTQYF.

The chain employs TRBV4-1 and TRBJ2-2; 10 bases are a match to TRBD2. CDR3 length: 18 amino acids. V lost 1 base to trimming and J lost 6 bases; unmatched junction nucleotides: 11. The germline gives CDR1 MGHRA, CDR2 YSYEKL. The CDR3 here is CASSQVVGSGGPAGELFF. In DNA form, the CDR3 reads TGCGCCAGCAGCCAAGTCGTTGGTAGCGGGGGGCCCGCCGGGGAGCTGTTTTTT.

The chain employs TRBV13 and TRBJ2-2, with D unclear. Trimming pared 1 base from V and 4 bases from J, leaving 4 bases between. From germline, CDR1 is PRHDT and CDR2 FYEKMQ (reference sequence). The CDR3 loop spans 13 amino acids. CDR3 DNA sequence: TGTGCCAGCAGCTTAGTAGTCACCGGGGAGCTGTTTTTT. Translation gives CASSLVVTGELFF.

Only one count was recorded for this clone. V and J are TRBV4-2 and TRBJ2-5; possible D gene TRBD1, 5 bases. Germline CDR1 and CDR2: LGHNA and YNFKEQ. The CDR3 loop spans 18 amino acids. V shed 1 base and J shed 3 bases, with 21 bases lying between them. DNA for the CDR3: TGTGCCAGCAGCCAAGCAGGTCCCGGGTGGACACGAGAAGAGACCCAGTACTTC. Its protein is CASSQAGPGWTREETQYF.

This rearrangement joins TRBV19 to TRBJ2-7, with D possibly being TRBD1 or TRBD2 (5 bases each). V lost 3 bases to trimming and J lost 3 bases, with 18 bases between them. The CDR3 spans 16 residues. The germline V gene encodes CDR1 LNHDA and CDR2 SQIVND (reference sequence). The CDR3 spells CASSISTGTAYYEQYF. The CDR3 nucleotides read TGTGCCAGTAGTATCAGTACCGGGACGGCCTACTACGAGCAGTACTTC.

The rearrangement uses TRBV19 and TRBJ2-6, with D uncertain. Germline V gene data show CDR1 as LNHDA and CDR2 as SQIVND (reference sequence). This CDR3 spans 13 amino acids. Trimming took off 7 bases at V and 0 bases at J, with 4 bases between the two ends. DNA for the CDR3: TGTGCCAGTACCAGCTCTGGGGCCAACGTCCTGACTTTC. Protein: CASTSSGANVLTF. Based on the CDR3 plus reference TRBV19 and TRBJ2-6, the full variable domain is DGGITQSPKYLFRKEGQNVTLSCEQNLNHDAMYWYRQDPGQGLRLIYYSQIVNDFQKGDIAEGYSVSREKKESFPLTVTSAQKNPTAFYLCASTSSGANVLTFGAGSRLTVL.

V usage is TRBV7-9 and J usage is TRBJ2-5; D is ambiguous. CDR1 SEHNR and CDR2 FQNEAQ come from the germline V gene (reference sequence). The CDR3 extends over 15 amino acids. V was cut by 5 bases and J by 4 bases, with 17 bases left in between. The DNA for the CDR3 is TGTGCCAGCAGCCAATCGGGCCCACAAATAGAGACCCAGTACTTC. This translates into CASSQSGPQIETQYF.

The chain links TRBV29-1 to TRBJ1-4; D unclear. There are 12 residues in the CDR3. V lost 7 bases, J lost 8 bases, and 14 bases lay in between. Germline V gene data show CDR1 as SQVTM and CDR2 as ANQGSEA. The CDR3 nucleotides are TGCAGCGCTGTAGGACCCGGGGAAAAACTGTTTTTT. Protein product: CSAVGPGEKLFF.

V is TRBV2 and J is TRBJ2-3, with a tentative D call TRBD2 (5 bases). In germline, CDR1 is SNHLY, CDR2 FYNNEI. Trimming stripped 8 bases from V and 3 bases from J, with 9 bases between. The CDR3 loop spans 12 amino acids. The CDR3: CASDSGTDTQYF. DNA of the CDR3: TGTGCCAGCGACTCGGGGACAGATACGCAGTATTTT.

V is TRBV1 and J is TRBJ1-1; the table's D call, TRBD1, was not checked against the DNA. TRBV1 is reported as a pseudogene. The CDR3 has 15 amino acids. As DNA, the CDR3 is TGCACCAGCAGCCTCCGACAGGGGGTAAACACTGAAGCTTTCTTT. Protein product: CTSSLRQGVNTEAFF.

This chain uses TRBV2 with TRBJ2-3; TRBD2 agrees at 7 bases. The CDR3 contains 13 residues. The germline V gene has CDR1 SNHLY and CDR2 FYNNEI. With 10 bases clipped from V and 3 bases from J, the junction kept 7 bases outside the gene matches. The CDR3 sequence is CATLSGLTDTQYF. Here the CDR3 DNA reads TGTGCCACCCTTAGCGGGTTAACAGATACGCAGTATTTT. The whole variable domain, remainder taken from reference TRBV2 and TRBJ2-3, is EPEVTQTPSHQVTQMGQEVILRCVPISNHLYFYWYRQILGQKVEFLVSFYNNEISEKSEIFDDQFSVERPDGSNFTLKIRSTKLEDSAMYFCATLSGLTDTQYFGPGTRLTVL.

This clone was found once. The gene calls are TRBV5-1 and TRBJ2-1, with D uncertain. This CDR3 has 14 residues. Between the trimmed V and J ends, which lost 0 bases and 2 bases, there was a span of 6 bases. CDR1 is SGHRS and CDR2 is YFSETQ in the germline V gene. CDR3 amino acids: CASSLGTPYNEQFF. Here the CDR3 DNA reads TGCGCCAGCAGCTTGGGGACGCCCTACAATGAGCAGTTCTTC.

This chain links TRBV6-5 with TRBJ2-3, with D hard to call. Germline V gene sequence: CDR1 MNHEY, CDR2 SVGAGI. V dropped 6 bases and J dropped 4 bases, with 11 bases sitting between them. This CDR3 contains 13 residues. In nucleotides, the CDR3 is TGTGCCAGCAGCTGGGGATCTGCAGATACGCAGTATTTT. Protein: CASSWGSADTQYF.

The table lists this clone with a few counts. The chain recombines TRBV7-8 with TRBJ2-5; TRBD2 agrees at 8 bases. CDR1 and CDR2 (germline): SGHVS, FQNEAQ. CDR3 size: 13 residues. Trimming at V came to 11 bases and at J to 3 bases, leaving 8 bases not matched to a gene. The CDR3 loop reads CAVSGGDEETQYF. The CDR3 DNA reads TGTGCCGTCTCCGGGGGGGACGAAGAGACCCAGTACTTC. The full variable domain, in which reference TRBV7-8 and TRBJ2-5 provide the parts outside the CDR3, is GAGVSQSPRYKVAKRGQDVALRCDPISGHVSLFWYQQALGQGPEFLTYFQNEAQLDKSGLPSDRFFAERPEGSVSTLKIQRTQQEDSAVYLCAVSGGDEETQYFGPGTRLLVL.

V usage is TRBV6-6 and J usage is TRBJ2-3, with TRBD2 identical over 7 bases. V gave up 5 bases and J gave up 2 bases; unmatched junction bases: 7. CDR3 length: 15 amino acids. Germline V gives CDR1 MNHNY, CDR2 SVGAGI (reference sequence). CDR3 in amino acids: CASSRLAELTDTQYF. The CDR3 nucleotides read TGTGCCAGCAGTCGGCTAGCGGAACTCACAGATACGCAGTATTTT.

This sequence joins TRBV5-6 and TRBJ2-1, with 9 bases aligning to TRBD1. The germline gives CDR1 SGHDT, CDR2 YYEEEE. This CDR3 has 17 residues. Germline trimming cut 4 bases from V and 6 bases from J; bases unmatched to any gene: 14. The CDR3 protein is CASSIQQGADKGNEQFF. The CDR3 nucleotides are TGTGCCAGCAGCATCCAACAGGGGGCGGACAAAGGCAATGAGCAGTTCTTC.